This T cell receptor (beta chain) was documented in a study of T cell responses to AZD1222 COVID-19 vaccine (dated by TCRdb to about 2021). For the study in its entirety: AZD1222 recipients with second doses at about 4 weeks or about 12 weeks were pooled, because spike-specific TCR depth and breadth did not differ between schedules. TCR sequencing covered 230 or so trial participants: around 210 given two doses of AZD1222 and approximately 26 given two doses of MenACWY control vaccine. Trial participants were enrolled into age subgroups of 18-55, 56-69 and 70-plus years, which contained about 150, 28 and 57 TCR-sequenced participants, respectively. What the work shows at the level of the full study, not this receptor alone: No day 14 peak-response samples were available, so repertoires were characterized only after the peak T cell response. Conclusions about previously exposed vaccinees were limited because only six AZD1222 recipients were SARS-CoV-2 seropositive at baseline. Nearly half of unique spike-specific TCRs reportedly recognized epitopes outside regions mutated in the B.1.351 and B.1.1.7 variants. In the small 56-69-year group, the increase in depth fell short of significance, most likely because of low power. Spike-specific TCR breadth and depth rose significantly after two AZD1222 doses compared with day 0 and with MenACWY recipients. Vaccine-associated CD4 TCRs spanned the whole spike protein, with dominant responses in regions 160-218 and 743-854. Participants were mostly white British and included more females than males, and it was suggested by the authors that clonal diversity may have been underestimated.

The CDR3 regions of human TCRbeta chains were analyzed by immunosequencing. The paper's data handling went like this. TCRs in the repertoires were compared against a reference library of SARS-CoV-2-specific TCRs that had been generated with the MIRA antigen-specificity platform. Breadth meant the fraction of unique TCRs that were SARS-CoV-2-associated, whereas depth meant the fraction of total T cells that were SARS-CoV-2-associated. Using the MIRA data, every spike-specific TCR was mapped to the spike region that the TCR reacted to and assigned to either a CD4 or a CD8 class. Log10-transformed breadth and depth values were compared by one-way ANOVA with Sidak's multiple comparisons tests. Here the immuneACCESS table is served through TCRdb, limited to in-frame sequences with V and J called. Missing clones are a known gap in these copies; in checked studies unresolved V genes cover under half, and the rest lacks a known reason. For V, J and clone size, that table is used; D and trimming come from the DNA. A total of about 160,000 clones appear in this sample, 94% of them only once. Together, the top ten hold roughly 1.3% of the sample.

Read against the paper, the sample's time point label means: baseline before first vaccination. Vaccinee samples were obtained from the UK trials COV001 and COV002, which included a single-blind randomized controlled phase 2/3 trial of AZD1222 (ChAdOx1 nCoV-19) in healthy adults. For TCRbeta chain sequencing, PBMC samples from trial participants were taken at day 0 and at day 28 after the second dose. The germline V gene gives CDR1 as SGHTA and CDR2 as FQGTGA. After removal of 6 bases from V and 2 bases from J, the junction retains 16 bases not matched to a gene. The CDR3 runs 19 residues from the cysteine to the phenylalanine. Just CDR3 DNA is preserved here, 57 bases in frame from base 1. About this clone itself: Its antigen is still unknown. Per-base quality was not reported, and no clone a single base away is much larger than it.

The chain employs TRBV7-3 and TRBJ2-1, with 10 junctional bases fitting TRBD2. Specimen: peripheral blood, collected on day 0 of AZD1222 vaccination. This TCR derives from an adult in good health. The nucleotides are TGTGCCAGCAGTACCTTGCGGGCTAGCGGGAGAACTCCCTACAATGAGCAGTTCTTC. This is translated as CASSTLRASGRTPYNEQFF. With the portions outside the CDR3 filled from the reference TRBV7-3 and TRBJ2-1 genes, the complete variable region becomes GAGVSQTPSNKVTEKGKYVELRCDPISGHTALYWYRQSLGQGPEFLIYFQGTGAADDSGLPNDRFFAVRPEGSVSTLKIQRTERGDSAVYLCASSTLRASGRTPYNEQFFGPGTRLTVL.